Listed below are T cell receptor beta chains from one sample, sequenced in a study of T cell responses to AZD1222 COVID-19 vaccine. Here immunoSEQ multiplex PCR was the method, and the copy in TCRdb shows in-frame clones only, minus some. The profile shows about 110,000 clones, 86% of them singletons. This specimen consisted of peripheral blood, obtained on day 0 of AZD1222 vaccination. The receptor source for this set is an adult in good health. CDR3s include the opening cysteine and the closing phenylalanine or tryptophan. A D gene is named only where the DNA matches it firmly. A row's size may be missing; if present it is once, few, many or a size class.

>TRBD2|TRBJ2-7|TRBV7-2|NA
TGTGCCAGCAGCTTATTAGCGGGGGGAAACTACGAGCAGTACTTC
CASSLLAGGNYEQYF
>NA|TRBJ1-6|TRBV18|NA
TGTGCCAGCTCTCCAGGGTTCTCCTATAATTCACCCCTCCACTTT
CASSPGFSYNSPLHF
>TRBD1|TRBJ1-1|TRBV28|once
TGTGCCACGTACTCTTCACAGGGGGCGGACACTGAAGCTTTCTTT
CATYSSQGADTEAFF
>NA|TRBJ1-5|TRBV6-5|few
TGTGCCAGCTGCCCCGGGACACGCAATCAGCCCCAGCATTTT
CASCPGTRNQPQHF
>TRBD1|TRBJ1-4|TRBV9|NA
TGTGCCAGCAGCGACTCCGGGACAGATAATGAAAAACTGTTTTTT
CASSDSGTDNEKLFF
>NA|TRBJ1-6|TRBV5-4|NA
TGTGCCAGCAGCCCGGGTGGGGGCTCCTATAATTCACCCCTCCACTTT
CASSPGGGSYNSPLHF
>NA|TRBJ1-4|TRBV12-3/TRBV12-4|NA
TGTGCCAGCAGTTTACAGTGGGGTGAAAAACTGTTTTTT
CASSLQWGEKLFF
>TRBD2|TRBJ2-7|TRBV28|NA
TGTGCCAGCGCAAGCGGGGGGCCCTACGAGCAGTACTTC
CASASGGPYEQYF
>TRBD1|TRBJ2-7|TRBV5-6|NA
TGTGCCAGCAGCTTGTTCTGGACAGGACCCTACGAGCAGTACTTC
CASSLFWTGPYEQYF
>NA|TRBJ1-2|TRBV28|NA
TGTGCCAGCAGTTTCGGGGGCCCTAACTATGGCTACACCTTC
CASSFGGPNYGYTF
>NA|TRBJ2-7|TRBV7-2|NA
TGTGCCAGCAGCTTCATTTATCCCTTTAAGCAGGAAGGCTACGAGCAGTACTTC
CASSFIYPFKQEGYEQYF
>NA|TRBJ1-6|TRBV18|few
TGTGCCAGCTCACCACCGGGGAGCAGCTCCTATAATTCACCCCTCCACTTT
CASSPPGSSSYNSPLHF
>NA|TRBJ1-5|TRBV7-2|NA
TGTGCCAGCAGCTTATCATTCGGACCCCAGCATTTT
CASSLSFGPQHF
>TRBD2|TRBJ2-1|TRBV4-3|NA
TGCGCCAGCAGGACTAGCGGGGTCAATGAGCAGTTCTTC
CASRTSGVNEQFF
>NA|TRBJ1-5|TRBV15|NA
TGTGCCACCAGCAGAGATCGCCCAGGGGAAGGACAGCCCCAGCATTTT
CATSRDRPGEGQPQHF
>NA|TRBJ1-5|TRBV11-2|NA
TGTGCCAGCAGCTTGGGGGGTACCAATCAGCCCCAGCATTTT
CASSLGGTNQPQHF
>NA|TRBJ2-5|TRBV6-2/TRBV6-3|few
TGTGCCAGCAGTGGGGCAGGGCTACCTAAAGAGACCCAGTACTTC
CASSGAGLPKETQYF